A single sample gave rise to the 26 T cell receptor beta chains below, sequenced in a study of T cell responses to AZD1222 COVID-19 vaccine. Produced via immunoSEQ multiplex PCR; TCRdb's table is partial and in-frame only. This sample has about 83,000 clones, with 88% found just once. The sample here was peripheral blood, taken on day 0 of MenACWY control vaccination. These receptors were obtained from an adult in good health.

In DNA, the CDR3 is TGTGCCAGCAGCTTTCCAGGGGGGAACACTGAAGCTTTCTTT. This codes for CASSFPGGNTEAFF. The V gene is TRBV7-9, the J gene TRBJ1-1, with TRBD1 identical over 7 bases. Germline V CDR1 and CDR2: SEHNR, FQNEAQ (reference sequence). The CDR3 runs to 14 residues. The junction had 2 bases not matched to a gene; V was cut back by 3 bases and J by 1 base.

The chain joins TRBV11-2 to TRBJ1-5; tentative D call: TRBD1 (5 bases). There are 13 residues in the CDR3. Germline V gene data show CDR1 as SGHAT and CDR2 as FQNNGV. V lost 2 bases and J 4 bases, leaving 6 bases between the germline ends. Here the CDR3 reads CASSLRTNQPQHF. The DNA for the CDR3 is TGTGCCAGCAGCTTACGGACAAATCAGCCCCAGCATTTT.

This clone was seen more than once but under ten times. The V call is TRBV7-8, the J call TRBJ1-5; 8 bases align to TRBD1. V lost 5 bases and J lost 7; bases outside the gene matches: 4. The germline V gene encodes CDR1 SGHVS and CDR2 FQNEAQ. This CDR3 is 13 amino acids long. CDR3 DNA sequence: TGTGCCAGCAGCGTAGACAGGGGCCAGCCCCAGCATTTT. It yields the protein CASSVDRGQPQHF.

The chain links TRBV28 to TRBJ1-4; D is ambiguous. The V and J ends lost 2 bases and 4 bases respectively, with 11 bases between them. The CDR3 spans 15 residues. Germline lookup yields CDR1 MDHEN and CDR2 SYDVKM. The CDR3 spells CASSLPGRLNEKLFF. The CDR3 nucleotides read TGTGCCAGCAGTTTACCGGGCAGGCTTAATGAAAAACTGTTTTTT.

This chain joins TRBV27 and TRBJ2-7; D gene unclear. The V gene lost 0 bases and the J gene lost 4 bases, with 13 bases spanning the gap. The germline V gene encodes CDR1 MNHEY and CDR2 SMNVEV (reference sequence). The CDR3 covers 15 residues. The CDR3 DNA sequence: TGTGCCAGCAGTTTATCAGGGCGGATAGTATACGAGCAGTACTTC. It codes for CASSLSGRIVYEQYF.

J is TRBJ2-3 and V is TRBV18; TRBD2 is a possible D gene (5 bases). Germline CDR1 reads KGHSH; CDR2 reads LQKENI. This CDR3 has 14 amino acids. Deletions cut 7 bases from V and 5 bases from J, with 16 bases between. CDR3 region: CASFTTGGRDTQYF. The CDR3 DNA follows: TGTGCCAGCTTCACTACTGGAGGTAGAGATACGCAGTATTTT.

The chain employs TRBV7-9 and TRBJ1-1, with D maybe TRBD1 (6 bases). The germline CDR1 and CDR2 sequences are SEHNR and FQNEAQ (reference sequence). The CDR3 runs 16 residues. V was clipped by 0 bases and J by 6 bases, with 17 bases between them. CDR3 loop: CASSLARQEDVAEAFF. Written as DNA, the CDR3 is TGTGCCAGCAGCTTAGCCAGACAGGAAGATGTGGCTGAAGCTTTCTTT.

CDR3 sequence: CASSTGTTFGFF. CDR3 in DNA: TGTGCCAGCAGCACCGGGACAACTTTCGGGTTCTTC. The chain couples TRBV7-9 to TRBJ2-1, with D possibly TRBD1 on 6 matching bases. Trimming shortened V by 5 bases and J by 15 bases, and 17 bases separated the two germline ends. The CDR3 has 12 amino acids. Germline V gene lookup returns CDR1 SEHNR and CDR2 FQNEAQ (reference sequence).

A single count supports this clone. This chain connects TRBV5-1 to TRBJ2-2; 9 bases align to TRBD2. V shed 1 base, J shed 6 bases, and the junction held 10 bases outside the gene matches. Germline V gene lookup returns CDR1 SGHRS and CDR2 YFSETQ. The CDR3 loop spans 17 amino acids. The CDR3 DNA follows: TGCGCCAGCAGCTTGATGTCTAGCGGGAATGGCGCCGGGGAGCTGTTTTTT. Amino acid sequence: CASSLMSSGNGAGELFF.

The V and J genes are TRBV12-3 or TRBV12-4 and TRBJ1-2; D call uncertain. This CDR3 has 13 residues. Trimming left V 4 bases short and J 3 bases short, with 9 bases between. In DNA form, the CDR3 reads TGTGCCAGCAGTTCGACGGCTTACTATGGCTACACCTTC. It specifies CASSSTAYYGYTF.

The sample holds one count of this clone. J is TRBJ1-5 and V is TRBV30, with a possible D match to TRBD1 (6 bases). CDR3 length: 14 residues. Germline CDR1 reads GTSNPN; CDR2 reads SVGIG (reference sequence). V lost 3 bases and J 5 bases, leaving 14 bases between the germline ends. CDR3 DNA sequence: TGTGCCTGGAGACCTGGCGGGGGCCATCAGCCCCAGCATTTT. Its protein product is CAWRPGGGHQPQHF.

The chain has TRBV7-9 and TRBJ2-5; 9 nucleotides line up with TRBD1. The CDR3 spans 15 residues. CDR1 and CDR2 from the germline V gene are SEHNR and FQNEAQ (reference sequence). Losses at the gene ends were 3 bases for V and 5 bases for J; bases not matched to a gene: 7. The CDR3 region is CASSFEQGAWETQYF. The DNA for the CDR3 is TGTGCCAGCAGCTTCGAACAGGGGGCGTGGGAGACCCAGTACTTC.

The chain joins TRBV19 to TRBJ1-2; TRBD1 agrees at 7 bases. Trimming cost V 7 bases and J 4 bases; bases outside gene matches: 9. CDR1 is LNHDA and CDR2 is SQIVND in the germline V gene (reference sequence). This CDR3 comprises 14 residues. The DNA for the CDR3 is TGTGCCAGTACCTCTCAGACAGGGAGCTATGGCTACACCTTC. Translating it yields CASTSQTGSYGYTF.

The chain joins TRBV28 to TRBJ2-7; D is unresolved. CDR3 size: 13 residues. V was shortened by 3 bases and J by 12 bases, with 18 bases between the two germline ends. Germline CDR1 reads MDHEN; CDR2 reads SYDVKM. Written as DNA, the CDR3 is TGTGCCAGCAGTTTTGTCGGGCCATCCCCGGGGTACTTC. Residues: CASSFVGPSPGYF.

The V and J genes are TRBV19 and TRBJ1-5; D is unresolved. The V end lost 1 base, the J end lost 2 bases, and 9 bases lay between the germline ends. CDR1 is LNHDA and CDR2 is SQIVND in the germline V gene (reference sequence). The CDR3 totals 15 residues. The CDR3 nucleotides are TGTGCCAGTAGTATAGTCAGTTGGGGCAATCAGCCCCAGCATTTT. Translating it yields CASSIVSWGNQPQHF.

The rearrangement links TRBV7-9 to TRBJ1-1; D unresolved. The germline V and J ends were trimmed by 6 bases and 8 bases, with 13 bases remaining between them. The CDR3 consists of 12 residues. Germline V gives CDR1 SEHNR, CDR2 FQNEAQ (reference sequence). The CDR3 here is CASRSEAREAFF. The CDR3 bases are TGTGCCAGCAGGAGTGAAGCCAGGGAAGCTTTCTTT.

CDR3: CASSFHRQDNEQFF. The CDR3 DNA is TGTGCCAGCAGCTTTCATCGCCAGGACAATGAGCAGTTCTTC. The chain joins TRBV7-2 to TRBJ2-1; unclear D gene. The CDR3 extends over 14 amino acids. Looked up from germline, CDR1 is SGHTA and CDR2 is FQGNSA. V shed 3 bases and J shed 5 bases, with 11 bases lying between them.

V is TRBV6-5 and J is TRBJ2-3; D might be TRBD2 (7 bases). The germline V gene encodes CDR1 MNHEY and CDR2 SVGAGI. The CDR3 has 14 residues. V was shortened by 6 bases and J by 4 bases, with 14 bases between the two germline ends. The CDR3 DNA follows: TGTGCCAGCAGAGGGGGGGTGGTCTCAGATACGCAGTATTTT. Amino acid sequence: CASRGGVVSDTQYF.

The chain joins TRBV6-4 to TRBJ1-5, with D perhaps TRBD1 (5 bases). The CDR3 is 12 residues long. Looked up from germline, CDR1 is MRHNA and CDR2 is SNTAGT. CDR3 nucleotide sequence: TGTGCGGGTATCTGGGGGGATCAGCCCCAGCATTTT. Encoded protein: CAGIWGDQPQHF.

This clone was recorded a few times. The chain links TRBV20-1 to TRBJ1-6; maybe TRBD1 (6 bases). This CDR3 spans 17 amino acids. Germline V gene lookup returns CDR1 DFQATT and CDR2 SNEGSKA (reference sequence). V was trimmed by 3 bases and J by 0 bases, leaving 15 bases between them. The CDR3 spells CSASRSRGSSYNSPLHF. The CDR3 region has the DNA TGCAGTGCTAGTAGGAGTAGGGGGTCCTCCTATAATTCACCCCTCCACTTT.

In regard to this clone: The same CDR3 arises from other DNA sequences in this sample as well. The V call is TRBV4-2, the J call TRBJ1-1; 8 bases are shared with TRBD1. The CDR3 has 15 amino acids. The germline gives CDR1 LGHNA, CDR2 YNFKEQ. V was clipped by 3 bases and J by 4 bases; unmatched bases: 7. The CDR3 is CASSQARTGGTEAFF. CDR3 sequence (DNA): TGTGCCAGCAGCCAGGCCCGTACAGGGGGCACTGAAGCTTTCTTT.

The chain uses TRBV7-9 and TRBJ2-7, with a possible D match to TRBD1 (6 bases). CDR1 is SEHNR and CDR2 is FQNEAQ in the germline V gene (reference sequence). V was cut by 4 bases and J by 3 bases, with 16 bases left in between. The CDR3 runs to 15 residues. CDR3 DNA: TGTGCCAGCAGCTCGAGACAGGTTCGGGACTACGAGCAGTACTTC. Its protein is CASSSRQVRDYEQYF.

The chain joins TRBV29-1 to TRBJ2-7; no clear D. Germline values: CDR1 SQVTM, CDR2 ANQGSEA. The CDR3 length is 11 residues. V was pared by 4 bases and J by 5 bases, with 9 bases between. This CDR3 is CSVVRVNEQYF. CDR3 in DNA: TGCAGCGTTGTAAGGGTCAACGAGCAGTACTTC.

The rearrangement joins TRBV3-1 (or the pseudogene TRBV3-2) to TRBJ2-5, with D perhaps given as TRBD1 or TRBD2 (5 bases each). The CDR3 is made up of 12 amino acids. Per the germline V gene, CDR1 is LGHDT and CDR2 is YNNKEL (reference sequence). V lost 8 bases, J lost 4 bases, and 11 bases lay in between. DNA for the CDR3: TGTGCCAGCGGGACCGGAGGAGAGACCCAGTACTTC. It translates to CASGTGGETQYF.

The rearrangement uses TRBV28 and TRBJ2-2; possibly TRBD1 for D (6 bases). Germline lookup yields CDR1 MDHEN and CDR2 SYDVKM. V gave up 3 bases and J gave up 1 base, with 15 bases separating them. The CDR3 is made up of 17 amino acids. The CDR3 DNA reads TGTGCCAGCAGTTTGGTAGGACAGCCCCTGAACACCGGGGAGCTGTTTTTT. It codes for CASSLVGQPLNTGELFF.

The rearrangement links TRBV30 to TRBJ2-5, with 11 bases fitting TRBD1. J gave up 5 bases and V 3 bases, and 8 bases lay outside the gene matches. Germline CDR1 GTSNPN, CDR2 SVGIG (reference sequence). This CDR3 is 15 amino acids long. The CDR3 protein is CAWRVGQGARETQYF. As DNA, the CDR3 is TGTGCCTGGAGAGTAGGACAGGGGGCGCGGGAGACCCAGTACTTC.